The clone carrying this T cell receptor (beta chain) came up many times. What it binds is not known. Specified time point: persistent/refractory GD, antithyroid drugs over 5 years with positive TRAb. PBMC RNA was the source of the TCR library. Patients came from an endocrinology department in Xi'an, China. The record originates from a study of regulatory T cells in long-lasting Graves disease. General observations from the study: Relative to new patients (roughly 970), persistent patients exhibited greater sharing of public clonotypes (approximately 2,700). TRBV28, TRBJ1-2 and TRBJ2-5 were favored in persistent disease.

This CDR3 is built from 16 residues. V was clipped by 4 bases and J by 6 bases, with 21 bases between them. Germline lookup yields CDR1 MDHEN and CDR2 SYDVKM. Building of the TCR beta libraries involved iRepertoire HTBI primers and Arm-PCR of CDR3 regions. TCRdb processed the multiplex PCR reads anew with MiXCR; each CDR3 protein has one entry. The repertoire holds hundreds of thousands of distinct CDR3 sequences, 20% to 25% seen once, with approximately 14% in the top ten. The source is a female donor with Graves disease. This material consisted of peripheral blood mononuclear cells (PBMCs), taken when the disease was refractory, from a patient treated with antithyroid drugs. The chain has TRBV28 and TRBJ1-2; D is ambiguous. The CDR3 sequence: CASSSGPADLNHGYTF. Written as DNA, the CDR3 is TGTGCCAGCAGTTCTGGACCAGCGGACCTAAACCATGGCTACACCTTC.